This TCR beta chain stems from a study of blood T cell repertoires in COVID-19. The overall study: Sites across the United States, Italy and Spain contributed samples from acute and convalescent COVID-19. Sources were T cells, B-cell-depleted T cells, or PBMCs; the material itself was cDNA or gDNA.

The V and J ends lost 6 bases and 3 bases, in that order; junction bases with no gene match: 9. The CDR3 is 16 residues long. CDR1 and CDR2 (germline): MGHRA, YSYEKL. As handled by the study authors: The authors estimated nucleated cell counts from reference gene primer amplification. Measured with immunoSEQ multiplex PCR; TCRdb has only the in-frame clones, and not every one. V and J calls and clone size are as listed in that table; D and trimming were resolved from the DNA. The profile covers 200,000 to 250,000 clones, with 83% appearing a single time and roughly 2.8% taken by the ten largest. The specimen sequenced was peripheral blood. This chain connects TRBV4-1 to TRBJ2-3; 10 bases align to TRBD2. This receptor was obtained from a man in his fifties with active or convalescent COVID-19. This CDR3 reads CASSRASSGGTDTQYF. In nucleotides, the CDR3 is TGCGCCAGCAGTCGCGCATCTAGCGGGGGTACAGATACGCAGTATTTT.